This entry lists 6 T cell receptor beta chains sequenced from one sample in a study of Tregs in tolerant kidney transplant recipients. Clones were read by immunoSEQ multiplex PCR, and TCRdb kept only the in-frame ones, dropping some. The table has under 85,000 clones, approximately 88% seen once. Sequencing used CD4+ T cells from blood, obtained before the transplant. The receptors here all came from a human donor who received a combined kidney and bone marrow transplant.

This chain uses TRBV18 with TRBJ2-7; D is unclear. The V gene's germline CDR1 is KGHSH and CDR2 LQKENI. The V gene lost 0 bases and the J gene lost 2 bases, with 11 bases spanning the gap. This CDR3 contains 15 residues. CDR3 loop: CASSPPGYRAYEQYF. In DNA form, the CDR3 reads TGTGCCAGCTCACCACCGGGTTACAGAGCCTACGAGCAGTACTTC.

This chain joins TRBV28 and TRBJ2-3; unclear D gene. Germline assignment: CDR1 MDHEN and CDR2 SYDVKM. CDR3 length: 15 residues. Trimming left V 5 bases short and J 1 base short, with 13 bases between. The CDR3 sequence is CASSRARKGTDTQYF. CDR3 bases: TGTGCCAGCAGTCGAGCGCGAAAAGGCACAGATACGCAGTATTTT.

The rearrangement links TRBV7-6 to TRBJ2-1, with TRBD1 as a possible D gene (6 bases). V lost 1 base and J lost 10, with 11 bases in between. Germline CDR1 and CDR2: SGHVS and FNYEAQ. CDR3 length: 13 amino acids. CDR3 sequence: CASSLGEDREQFF. Here the CDR3 DNA reads TGTGCCAGCAGCTTAGGGGAAGACAGGGAGCAGTTCTTC.

The chain uses TRBV11-2 and TRBJ1-3; D remains unclear. V dropped 7 bases and J dropped 0 bases, with 10 bases sitting between them. Germline V gives CDR1 SGHAT, CDR2 FQNNGV. The CDR3 runs 14 residues. The CDR3: CASNREFSGNTIYF. Written as DNA, the CDR3 is TGTGCCAGCAACCGGGAGTTCTCTGGAAACACCATATATTTT.

The V and J genes are TRBV5-1 and TRBJ1-5, with no clear D. V lost 0 bases and J lost 4, with 8 bases in between. Germline-derived CDR1 and CDR2 are SGHRS and YFSETQ. The CDR3 extends over 14 amino acids. CDR3 in amino acids: CASSLDAGNQPQHF. In DNA, the CDR3 is TGCGCCAGCAGCTTGGATGCGGGTAATCAGCCCCAGCATTTT.

This chain uses TRBV5-1 with TRBJ2-5; perhaps TRBD1 as D (5 bases). The CDR3 covers 14 residues. Looked up from germline, CDR1 is SGHRS and CDR2 is YFSETQ. V was trimmed by 0 bases and J by 1 base, leaving 7 bases between them. In DNA form, the CDR3 reads TGCGCCAGCAGCTTGGGGACAATCCAAGAGACCCAGTACTTC. Its translation: CASSLGTIQETQYF.